The rows below give T cell receptor beta chains drawn from one sample of a study of Graves' ophthalmopathy and Graves' hyperthyroidism. In TCRdb, the multiplex PCR reads were re-called with MiXCR into one record per CDR3 protein. The table lists around 1,000,000 distinct CDR3 sequences, less than 45% of them singletons. Sample: peripheral blood or thyroid tissue (not recorded which). Source of these receptors: an adult man with Graves' hyperthyroidism. CDR3s include the opening cysteine and the closing phenylalanine or tryptophan. The D gene is left open where the match is weak. Size is stated for part of the rows, as once, few or many counts, or as a class when the clone is expanded.

>many|TRBV10-3|TRBJ2-5|-
TGTGCCATCAGTGATGTGGGGTCGAAAGAGACCCAGTACTTC
CAISDVGSKETQYF
>-|TRBV5-4|TRBJ2-7|TRBD1
TGTGCCAGCAGCACAAGGACAGGGCGCGAGCAGTACTTC
CASSTRTGREQYF
>many|TRBV7-2|TRBJ1-2|-
TGTGCCAGCAGCTCGGGAACAAACAACTATGGCTACACCTTC
CASSSGTNNYGYTF
>few|TRBV27|TRBJ2-5|-
TGTGCCAGCAGCCGCACAGGGTTTGGCCAAGAGACCCAGTACTTC
CASSRTGFGQETQYF
>-|TRBV5-1|TRBJ2-7|TRBD2
TGCGCCAGCAGCTTTAGCGGGAGCCTTTCGCAAGAGCAGTACTTC
CASSFSGSLSQEQYF
>-|TRBV7-3|TRBJ2-5|TRBD2
TGTGCCAGCAGCGCCCTGGGGGGGTTGGGGGAGACCCAGTACTTC
CASSALGGLGETQYF
>many|TRBV7-2|TRBJ1-5|-
TGTGCCAGCAGCGGGCGGGACGGCCCCAATCAGCCCCAGCATTTT
CASSGRDGPNQPQHF
>many|TRBV7-8|TRBJ1-2|-
TGTGCCAGCAGCAAGCGCCGGGACGGGGCCAACTATGGCTACACCTTC
CASSKRRDGANYGYTF
>many|TRBV19|TRBJ1-5|-
TGTGCCAGTACCCGGCGGGCAGAGGCGGGCAATCAGCCCCAGCATTTT
CASTRRAEAGNQPQHF
>many|TRBV10-3|TRBJ2-7|TRBD2
TGTGCCAGCAGTTACTCGGCGGGAGGGCTCTCCTACGAGCAGTACTTC
CASSYSAGGLSYEQYF
>-|TRBV12-3/TRBV12-4|TRBJ1-3|-
TGTGCCAGCAGCTCCTCTCGAAACACCATATATTTT
CASSSSRNTIYF
>many|TRBV4-3|TRBJ1-1|-
TGCGCCAGCAGCCAAGTCGGGGAAAGGCACACTGAAGCTTTCTTT
CASSQVGERHTEAFF
>many|TRBV19|TRBJ1-5|TRBD1
TGTGCCAGTAGTATGTCACAGGGGCGGTGGTATCAGCCCCAGCATTTT
CASSMSQGRWYQPQHF
>few|TRBV6-5|TRBJ1-5|TRBD1
TGTGCCAGCAGTTGGGGACAGGACTATCAGCCCCAGCATTTT
CASSWGQDYQPQHF
>-|TRBV7-8|TRBJ1-3|-
TGTGCCAGCAGCCCTAGGCGGTCAGCTGGAAACACCATATATTTT
CASSPRRSAGNTIYF
>many|TRBV6-5|TRBJ2-5|TRBD2
TGTGCCAGCAGTTACCGGCGGGAGGGCCAAGAGACCCAGTACTTC
CASSYRREGQETQYF
>-|TRBV10-2|TRBJ1-5|-
TGCGCCAGCAGTGAGTCTCCGGATAGCAATCAGCCCCAGCATTTT
CASSESPDSNQPQHF
>many|TRBV2|TRBJ1-1|-
TGTGCCAGCACTTGGATGGGGGCTGAAGCTTTCTTT
CASTWMGAEAFF
>-|TRBV25-1|TRBJ1-4|-
TGTGCCAGCAGTGAATCACCAGGGAGTGAAAAACTGTTTTTT
CASSESPGSEKLFF
>many|TRBV14|TRBJ1-6|-
TGTGCCAGCAGCCAAGAATTGGGTTCACCCCTCCACTTT
CASSQELGSPLHF
>-|TRBV6-2/TRBV6-3|TRBJ2-5|TRBD2
TGTGCCAGCAGTACCCCCACTAGCGGGAGGGCGAAGACCCAGTACTTC
CASSTPTSGRAKTQYF
>-|TRBV7-3|TRBJ1-1|TRBD1
TGTGCCAGCAGCCCCTCCGCAGCCGGACAGGGATCCTTGAGGGAAGCTTTCTTT
CASSPSAAGQGSLREAFF
>many|TRBV10-3|TRBJ1-2|TRBD1
TGTGCCATCAGACCGGGACAGGGGGCTTATGGCTACACCTTC
CAIRPGQGAYGYTF
>-|TRBV10-3|TRBJ1-1|-
TGTGCCATCAGCCAAGCTACTAGCGAGGACACTACCTACACTGAAGCTTTCTTT
CAISQATSEDTTYTEAFF
>-|TRBV5-1|TRBJ2-7|-
TGCGCCAGCAAGGAGCCAGCTCATTACGAGCAGTACTTC
CASKEPAHYEQYF
>many|TRBV5-1|TRBJ1-1|-
TGCGCCAGCAGCTTGGCTCCGGTAACTGAAGCTTTCTTT
CASSLAPVTEAFF
>many|TRBV2|TRBJ1-5|-
TGTGCCAGCAGTGTCCCAGGGCAGAATAGCAATCAGCCCCAGCATTTT
CASSVPGQNSNQPQHF
>-|TRBV28|TRBJ2-5|TRBD2
TGTGCCAGCAGTTATCCTCAGGGTGGCGGGAGAGAACAAGAGACCCAGTACTTC
CASSYPQGGGREQETQYF
>many|TRBV7-9|TRBJ1-4|-
TGTGCCAGCAGCTTAGTGGTGGGGAGACAGGAAAAACTGTTTTTT
CASSLVVGRQEKLFF
>many|TRBV19|TRBJ1-5|-
TGTGCCAGTAAGCGGACAGGCAATCAGCCCCAGCATTTT
CASKRTGNQPQHF
>-|TRBV6-6|TRBJ1-2|-
TGTGCCAGCAGACCAGAGGATGCGGTCTATGGCTACACCTTC
CASRPEDAVYGYTF
>-|TRBV7-9|TRBJ2-7|TRBD1
TGTGCCAGCAGCGGGATGGGGGACAGGTACTCCTACGAGCAGTACTTC
CASSGMGDRYSYEQYF
>few|TRBV11-2|TRBJ2-5|-
TGTGCCAGCAGCTTAGGATTTTTGGGGAAGGAGGAGACCCAGTACTTC
CASSLGFLGKEETQYF
>many|TRBV19|TRBJ2-7|TRBD1
TGTGCCAGTAGTAGGGACAGCGTCACCTACGAGCAGTACTTC
CASSRDSVTYEQYF
>-|TRBV6-5|TRBJ1-2|TRBD1
TGTGCCAGCAGGAAAGACAGGGCCGCCCACTATGGCTACACCTTC
CASRKDRAAHYGYTF
>many|TRBV19|TRBJ1-1|-
TGTGCCTCCAAGGAGGGGCAGAACACTGAAGCTTTCTTT
CASKEGQNTEAFF